The clone carrying this T cell receptor (beta chain) was seen once. Germline trimming cut 11 bases from V and 6 bases from J; bases unmatched to any gene: 9. The CDR3 contains 12 residues. Looked up from germline, CDR1 is MNHNS and CDR2 is SASEGT. The data were produced by immunoSEQ multiplex PCR, yet TCRdb's version contains in-frame clones alone and is incomplete. The table has tens of thousands of clones, less than 95% seen once. These data belong to a study of PD-L1 blockade in urothelial cancer. Time point in this sample: peripheral blood 6 weeks after treatment start. The specimen comprised PBMCs, sampled around atezolizumab (anti-PD-L1) treatment. The receptor's source is an older man with urothelial cancer. The rearrangement uses TRBV6-1 and TRBJ2-7, with 8 bases fitting TRBD2. Written as DNA, the CDR3 is TGTGCCTTACGGGGTAGCGGGACCGAGCAGTACTTC. It encodes CALRGSGTEQYF.